These T cell receptor beta chains were read from a single sample in a study of T cells in Graves' hyperthyroidism and ophthalmopathy. TCRdb itself ran the multiplex PCR reads through MiXCR, one entry per CDR3 protein. The sample carries approximately 330,000 distinct CDR3 sequences, approximately 14% recorded once. The material sequenced was blood. These receptors originate from a middle-aged woman with Graves' ophthalmopathy. Both conserved end residues are part of each CDR3. A D gene is named only where the DNA matches it firmly. Where a row states a size, it is once, few, many or the class of an expanded clone; other rows omit it.

J,size,D,V,CDR3,DNA
TRBJ2-1,many,TRBD2,TRBV9,CASSVDASGRVSYNEQFF,TGTGCCAGCAGCGTAGATGCTAGCGGGAGGGTTTCCTACAATGAGCAGTTCTTC
TRBJ2-4,many,TRBD1,TRBV2,CASSRGLFSQYGNIQYF,TGTGCCAGCAGTAGGGGGCTATTCAGTCAATACGGGAACATTCAGTACTTC
TRBJ1-2,many,NA,TRBV7-8,CASSLLGANYGYTF,TGTGCCAGCAGCTTATTGGGGGCAAACTATGGCTACACCTTC
TRBJ1-4,many,TRBD1,TRBV2,CASSLTGAPTNEKLFF,TGTGCCAGCAGTCTGACAGGGGCCCCAACTAATGAAAAACTGTTTTTT
TRBJ2-5,many,TRBD2,TRBV12-3/TRBV12-4,CASSSSGRAGETQYF,TGTGCCAGCAGCTCCAGCGGGAGGGCCGGGGAGACCCAGTACTTC
TRBJ1-1,NA,NA,TRBV12-3/TRBV12-4,CASSFQGVATEAFF,TGTGCCAGCAGTTTCCAGGGAGTCGCCACTGAAGCTTTCTTT
TRBJ1-2,few,TRBD1,TRBV7-9,CASSLETGGVGYTF,TGTGCCAGCAGCTTAGAGACAGGGGGCGTCGGCTACACCTTC
TRBJ1-1,many,TRBD1,TRBV11-2,CAGGTGGSNTEAFF,TGTGCCGGCGGGACAGGGGGCTCGAACACTGAAGCTTTCTTT
TRBJ2-7,NA,TRBD1,TRBV6-5,CASSYGDRVHEQYF,TGTGCCAGCAGTTACGGTGACAGGGTACACGAGCAGTACTTC
TRBJ2-5,NA,NA,TRBV5-1,CASHNTGGQETQYF,TGCGCCAGCCATAACACCGGAGGGCAAGAGACCCAGTACTTC
TRBJ2-3,many,TRBD2,TRBV28,CASSFGAGGTDTQYF,TGTGCCAGCAGTTTCGGCGCGGGAGGTACAGATACGCAGTATTTT
TRBJ2-3,many,TRBD2,TRBV2,CATLAYGGAGGADTQYF,TGTGCCACCCTAGCTTACGGGGGAGCGGGAGGAGCAGATACGCAGTATTTT
TRBJ2-2,many,TRBD2,TRBV2,CASTTGLAGANTGELFF,TGTGCCAGCACTACGGGACTAGCGGGAGCGAACACCGGGGAGCTGTTTTTT
TRBJ2-3,many,NA,TRBV2,CASSDFTGRTDTQYF,TGTGCCAGCAGTGATTTTACAGGGCGCACAGATACGCAGTATTTT
TRBJ2-7,many,NA,TRBV28,CASSLGGAVIHEQYF,TGTGCCAGCAGTTTGGGGGGGGCGGTGATCCACGAGCAGTACTTC
TRBJ1-4,few,NA,TRBV20-1,CSAPDGADEKLFF,TGCAGTGCTCCTGATGGGGCGGATGAAAAACTGTTTTTT
TRBJ2-1,NA,NA,TRBV18,CASSPLAANSYNEQFF,TGTGCCAGCTCACCCCTCGCAGCAAACTCCTACAATGAGCAGTTCTTC
TRBJ2-1,many,NA,TRBV7-9,CASSSTGFNEQFF,TGTGCCAGCAGCTCAACGGGGTTCAATGAGCAGTTCTTC
TRBJ1-1,many,NA,TRBV3-1,CASSQAVGTQAFF,TGTGCCAGCAGCCAGGCCGTGGGTACTCAAGCTTTCTTT
TRBJ2-1,many,TRBD2,TRBV20-1,CSAQPIGGRGYNEQFF,TGCAGTGCTCAGCCGATCGGCGGGAGGGGGTACAATGAGCAGTTCTTC